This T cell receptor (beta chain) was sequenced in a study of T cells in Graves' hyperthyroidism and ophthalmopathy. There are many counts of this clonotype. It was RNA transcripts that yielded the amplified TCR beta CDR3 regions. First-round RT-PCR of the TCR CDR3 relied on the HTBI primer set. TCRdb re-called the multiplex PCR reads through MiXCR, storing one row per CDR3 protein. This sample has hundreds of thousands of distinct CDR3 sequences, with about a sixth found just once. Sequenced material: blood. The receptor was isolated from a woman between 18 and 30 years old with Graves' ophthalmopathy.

The CDR3 here is CASSPGGRGYGYTF. The DNA of the CDR3 is TGTGCCAGCAGCCCAGGGGGTCGGGGCTATGGCTACACCTTC. The genes are TRBV7-9 and TRBJ1-2; 7 bases match TRBD1. V dropped 5 bases and J dropped 4; count of bases not matched to a gene: 7. Germline-derived CDR1 and CDR2 are SEHNR and FQNEAQ (reference sequence). There are 14 residues in the CDR3.